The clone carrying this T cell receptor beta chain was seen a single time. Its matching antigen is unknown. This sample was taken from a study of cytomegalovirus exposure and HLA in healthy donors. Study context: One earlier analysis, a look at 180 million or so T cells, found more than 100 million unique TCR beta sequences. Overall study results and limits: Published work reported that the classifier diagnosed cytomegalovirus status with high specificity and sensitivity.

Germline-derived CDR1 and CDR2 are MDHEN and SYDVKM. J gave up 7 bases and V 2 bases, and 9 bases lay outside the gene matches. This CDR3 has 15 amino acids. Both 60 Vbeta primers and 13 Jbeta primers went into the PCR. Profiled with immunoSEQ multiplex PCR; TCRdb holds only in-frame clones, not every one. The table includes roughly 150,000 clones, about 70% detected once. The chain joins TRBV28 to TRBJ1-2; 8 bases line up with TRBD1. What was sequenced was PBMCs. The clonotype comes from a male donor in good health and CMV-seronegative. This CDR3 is CASSLGGQGRRGYTF. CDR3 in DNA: TGTGCCAGCAGTTTAGGCGGACAGGGACGGCGTGGCTACACCTTC.